The source of this TCR beta chain is a study of shared clonotypes between healthy human individuals. Study-level findings and limits: The genetic and exposure-history diversity represented was limited by few donors. Naive CD4 clonotypes overlapped across a handful of donors at around 5%.

Of note for this clone: Its matching antigen is unknown.

Sequenced by immunoSEQ multiplex PCR; TCRdb stores in-frame clones only, minus some. The sample yields about 2.4 million clones, more than 85% seen once. Germline CDR1 and CDR2: SGHKS and YYEKEE (reference sequence). CDR3 size: 15 residues. V lost 8 bases, J lost 3 bases, and 21 bases lay in between. The V call is TRBV5-5, the J call TRBJ2-7, with D tentatively TRBD2 (5 bases). The sequence was obtained from a man younger than 35 in good health. Some clones in this sample may be carry-over from other donors' samples. The sequenced material came from naive CD4+ T cells from PBMCs. Subset here: CD45RA+ positively selected. The CDR3 DNA follows: TGTGCCAGTTGTACCACGCCCAGCGGTTTCTACGAGCAGTACTTC. This translates into CASCTTPSGFYEQYF.